Sequencing of this T cell receptor (beta chain) was carried out in a study of OX40 agonist ivuxolimab in advanced cancers. Study-wide context: With ivuxolimab, an agonistic anti-OX40 (CD134) antibody, patients were treated. Patients got intravenous ivuxolimab at 0.01 to 10 mg/kg every 2 weeks.

In the case of this clone: Its antigen is still unknown.

TCRdb's copy holds only in-frame clones and misses some; the assay was immunoSEQ multiplex PCR. The profile shows 70,000 to 95,000 clones, around 84% of them singletons. Findings and limits, study-wide: Relative to CD4+, CD8+ T cells held more expanded clones on average.

On cycle 4 day 1 and cycle 7 day 1, as well as at baseline, blood was sampled. Germline V lookup: CDR1 MNHNS, CDR2 SASEGT. The CDR3 consists of 13 residues. V shed 7 bases and J shed 6 bases, with 13 bases lying between them. Sequences were derived from CD4+ or CD8+ T cells sorted from blood, sampled in a trial of the OX40 agonist ivuxolimab. This sequence joins TRBV6-1 and TRBJ1-5, with unresolved D. The TCR comes from an adult with an advanced solid tumor such as melanoma, head and neck, liver or kidney cancer. The CDR3 DNA sequence: TGTGCCAGCAATCTAGCGGCCTCTCAGCCCCAGCATTTT. It encodes CASNLAASQPQHF.